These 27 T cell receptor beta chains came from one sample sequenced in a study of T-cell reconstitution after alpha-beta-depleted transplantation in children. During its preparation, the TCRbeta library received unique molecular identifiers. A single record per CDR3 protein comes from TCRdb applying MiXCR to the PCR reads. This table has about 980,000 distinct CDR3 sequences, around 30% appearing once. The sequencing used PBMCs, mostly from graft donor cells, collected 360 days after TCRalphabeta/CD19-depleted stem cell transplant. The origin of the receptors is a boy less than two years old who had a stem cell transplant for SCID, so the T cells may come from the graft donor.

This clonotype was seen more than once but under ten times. The CDR3 nucleotides read TGCAGTGCTAGTTATAGGACGCCAGAGACCCAGTACTTC. This gives the protein CSASYRTPETQYF. The chain carries TRBV20-1 and TRBJ2-5; no firm D call. Germline V lookup: CDR1 DFQATT, CDR2 SNEGSKA (reference sequence). Trimming shortened V by 3 bases and J by 4 bases, and 12 bases separated the two germline ends. The CDR3 contains 13 residues.

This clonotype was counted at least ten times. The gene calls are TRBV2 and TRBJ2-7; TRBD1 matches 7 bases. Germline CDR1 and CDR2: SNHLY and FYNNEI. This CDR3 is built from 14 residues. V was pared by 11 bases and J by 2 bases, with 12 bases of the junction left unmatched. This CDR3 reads CASPRLQGTYEQYF. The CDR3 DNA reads TGTGCCTCACCTCGGCTACAGGGGACCTACGAGCAGTACTTC.

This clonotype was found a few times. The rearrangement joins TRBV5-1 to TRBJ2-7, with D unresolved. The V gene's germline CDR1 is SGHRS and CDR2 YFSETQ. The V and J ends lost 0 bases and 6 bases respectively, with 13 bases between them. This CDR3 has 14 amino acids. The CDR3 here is CASSLGTEASEQYF. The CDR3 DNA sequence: TGCGCCAGCAGCTTGGGGACGGAAGCGAGCGAGCAGTACTTC.

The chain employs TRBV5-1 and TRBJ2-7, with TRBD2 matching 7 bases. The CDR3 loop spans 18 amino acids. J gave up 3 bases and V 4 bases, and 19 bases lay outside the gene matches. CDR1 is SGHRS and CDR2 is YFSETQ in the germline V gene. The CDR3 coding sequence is TGCGCCAGCAGCGCTTGGGGTGTTGCGAGCGGGGATGGCTACGAGCAGTACTTC. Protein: CASSAWGVASGDGYEQYF.

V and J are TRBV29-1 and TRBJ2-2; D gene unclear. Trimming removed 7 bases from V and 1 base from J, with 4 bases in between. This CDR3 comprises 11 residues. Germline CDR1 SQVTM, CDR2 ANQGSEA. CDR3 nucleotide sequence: TGCAGCGGAGGGAACACCGGGGAGCTGTTTTTT. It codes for CSGGNTGELFF.

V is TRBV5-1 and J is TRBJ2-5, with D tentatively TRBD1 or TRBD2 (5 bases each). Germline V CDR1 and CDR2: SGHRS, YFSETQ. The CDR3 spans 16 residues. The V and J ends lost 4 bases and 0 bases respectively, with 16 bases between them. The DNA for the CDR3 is TGCGCCAGCAGCCGGATCGGGACGGTCGACCAAGAGACCCAGTACTTC. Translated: CASSRIGTVDQETQYF.

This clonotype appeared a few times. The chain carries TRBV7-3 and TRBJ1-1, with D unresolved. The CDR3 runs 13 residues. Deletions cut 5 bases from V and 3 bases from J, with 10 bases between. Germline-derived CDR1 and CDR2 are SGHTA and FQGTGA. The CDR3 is CASSPTDYTEAFF. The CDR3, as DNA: TGTGCCAGCAGCCCGACGGATTACACTGAAGCTTTCTTT. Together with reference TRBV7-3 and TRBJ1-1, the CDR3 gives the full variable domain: GAGVSQTPSNKVTEKGKYVELRCDPISGHTALYWYRQSLGQGPEFLIYFQGTGAADDSGLPNDRFFAVRPEGSVSTLKIQRTERGDSAVYLCASSPTDYTEAFFGQGTRLTVV.

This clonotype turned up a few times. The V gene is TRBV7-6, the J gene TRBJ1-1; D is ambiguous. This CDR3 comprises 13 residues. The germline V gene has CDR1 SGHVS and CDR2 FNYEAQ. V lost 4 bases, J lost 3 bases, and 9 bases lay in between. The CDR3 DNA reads TGTGCCAGCAGCTCGGAGATGTACACTGAAGCTTTCTTT. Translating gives CASSSEMYTEAFF.

CDR3 sequence: CASSLGDSGPYEQYF. CDR3 bases: TGTGCCAGCAGTTTAGGGGACAGCGGTCCCTACGAGCAGTACTTC. The genes are TRBV12-3 or TRBV12-4 and TRBJ2-7; TRBD1 agrees at 7 bases. The CDR3 has 15 residues. V was clipped by 1 base and J by 2 bases; unmatched bases: 5.

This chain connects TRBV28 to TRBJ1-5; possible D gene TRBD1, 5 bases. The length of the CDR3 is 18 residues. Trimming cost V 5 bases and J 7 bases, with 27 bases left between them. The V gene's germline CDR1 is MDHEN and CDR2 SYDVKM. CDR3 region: CASSTYAHGTVFLQPQHF. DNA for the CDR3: TGTGCCAGCAGTACTTACGCCCACGGGACGGTCTTTTTACAGCCCCAGCATTTT. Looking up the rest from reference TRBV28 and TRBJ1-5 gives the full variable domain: DVKVTQSSRYLVKRTGEKVFLECVQDMDHENMFWYRQDPGLGLRLIYFSYDVKMKEKGDIPEGYSVSREKKERFSLILESASTNQTSMYLCASSTYAHGTVFLQPQHFGDGTRLSIL.

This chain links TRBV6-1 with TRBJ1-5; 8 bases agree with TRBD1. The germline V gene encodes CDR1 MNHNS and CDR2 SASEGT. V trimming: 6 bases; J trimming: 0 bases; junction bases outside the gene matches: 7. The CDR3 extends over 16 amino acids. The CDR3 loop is CASSVGTGYSNQPQHF. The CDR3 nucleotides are TGTGCCAGCAGCGTGGGGACAGGCTATAGCAATCAGCCCCAGCATTTT.

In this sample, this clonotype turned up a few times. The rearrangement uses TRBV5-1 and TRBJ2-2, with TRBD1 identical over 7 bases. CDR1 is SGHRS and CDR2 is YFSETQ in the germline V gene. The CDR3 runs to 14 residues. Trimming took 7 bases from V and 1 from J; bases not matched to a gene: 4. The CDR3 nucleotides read TGCGCCAGCTTTACAGGGGTGAACACCGGGGAGCTGTTTTTT. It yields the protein CASFTGVNTGELFF.

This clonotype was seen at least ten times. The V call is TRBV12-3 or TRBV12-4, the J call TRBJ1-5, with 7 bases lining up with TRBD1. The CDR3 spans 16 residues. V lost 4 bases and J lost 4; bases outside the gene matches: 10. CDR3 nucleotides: TGTGCCAGCAGTTGGGGAGACAGGGTGGGGAATCAGCCCCAGCATTTT. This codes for CASSWGDRVGNQPQHF.

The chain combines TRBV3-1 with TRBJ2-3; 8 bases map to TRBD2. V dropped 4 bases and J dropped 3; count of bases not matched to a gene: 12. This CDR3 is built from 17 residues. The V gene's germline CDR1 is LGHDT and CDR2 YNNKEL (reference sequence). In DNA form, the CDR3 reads TGTGCCAGCAGCCCCGGACGGACTAGCCTGGGGACAGATACGCAGTATTTT. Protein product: CASSPGRTSLGTDTQYF.

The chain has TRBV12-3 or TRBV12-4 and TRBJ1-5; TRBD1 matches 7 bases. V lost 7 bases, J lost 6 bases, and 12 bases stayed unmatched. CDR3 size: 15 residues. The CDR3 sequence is CASNIIGTVSQPQHF. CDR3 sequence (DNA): TGTGCCAGCAACATCATAGGGACAGTTAGTCAGCCCCAGCATTTT.

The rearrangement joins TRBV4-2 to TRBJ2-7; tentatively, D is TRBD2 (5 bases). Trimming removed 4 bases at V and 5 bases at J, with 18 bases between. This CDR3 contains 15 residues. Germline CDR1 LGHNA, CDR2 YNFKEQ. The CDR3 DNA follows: TGTGCCAGCAGCCCTCGGACTGGATCCCCGCACGAGCAGTACTTC. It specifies CASSPRTGSPHEQYF.

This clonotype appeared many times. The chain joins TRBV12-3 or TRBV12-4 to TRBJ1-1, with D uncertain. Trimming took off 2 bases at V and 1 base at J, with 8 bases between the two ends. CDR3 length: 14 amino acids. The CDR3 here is CASSLMVSNTEAFF. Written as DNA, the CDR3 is TGTGCCAGCAGTTTAATGGTGTCGAACACTGAAGCTTTCTTT.

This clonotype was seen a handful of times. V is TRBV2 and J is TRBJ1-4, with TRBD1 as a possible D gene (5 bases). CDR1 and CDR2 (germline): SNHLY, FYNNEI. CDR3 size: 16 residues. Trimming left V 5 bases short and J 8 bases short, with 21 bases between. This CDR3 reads CASSPQRDSPSEKLFF. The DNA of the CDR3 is TGTGCCAGCAGTCCTCAAAGAGACAGCCCTTCCGAAAAACTGTTTTTT.

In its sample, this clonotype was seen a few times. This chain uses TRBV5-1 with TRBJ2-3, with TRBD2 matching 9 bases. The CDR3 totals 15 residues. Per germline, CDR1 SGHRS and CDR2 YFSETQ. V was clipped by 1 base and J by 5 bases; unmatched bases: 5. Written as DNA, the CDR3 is TGCGCCAGCAGCTTGAGTAGCGGGGGAGTAGATACGCAGTATTTT. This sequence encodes CASSLSSGGVDTQYF.

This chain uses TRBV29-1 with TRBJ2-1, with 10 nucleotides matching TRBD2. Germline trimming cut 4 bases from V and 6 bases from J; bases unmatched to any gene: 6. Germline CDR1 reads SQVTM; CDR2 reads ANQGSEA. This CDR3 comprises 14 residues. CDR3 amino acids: CSVGAGGHGNEQFF. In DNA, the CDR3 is TGCAGCGTTGGAGCGGGGGGGCACGGCAATGAGCAGTTCTTC.

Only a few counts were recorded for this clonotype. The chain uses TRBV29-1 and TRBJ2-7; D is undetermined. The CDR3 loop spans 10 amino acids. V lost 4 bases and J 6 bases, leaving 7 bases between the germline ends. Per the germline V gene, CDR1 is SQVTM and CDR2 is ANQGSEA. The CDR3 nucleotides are TGCAGCGTTGGAGTGTCCGAGCAGTACTTC. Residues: CSVGVSEQYF.

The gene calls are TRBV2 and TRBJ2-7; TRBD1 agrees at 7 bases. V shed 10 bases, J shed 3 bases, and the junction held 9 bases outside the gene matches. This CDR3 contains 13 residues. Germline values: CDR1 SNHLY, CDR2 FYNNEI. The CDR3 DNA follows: TGTGCCACCAGGTGGAACAGGGGCTACGAGCAGTACTTC. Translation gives CATRWNRGYEQYF.

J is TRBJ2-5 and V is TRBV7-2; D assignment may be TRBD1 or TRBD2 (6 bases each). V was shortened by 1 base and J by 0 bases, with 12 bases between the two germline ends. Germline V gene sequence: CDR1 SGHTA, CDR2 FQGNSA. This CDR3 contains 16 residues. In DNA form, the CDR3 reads TGTGCCAGCAGCTTAGAGGGGGGACCGTACCAAGAGACCCAGTACTTC. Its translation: CASSLEGGPYQETQYF.

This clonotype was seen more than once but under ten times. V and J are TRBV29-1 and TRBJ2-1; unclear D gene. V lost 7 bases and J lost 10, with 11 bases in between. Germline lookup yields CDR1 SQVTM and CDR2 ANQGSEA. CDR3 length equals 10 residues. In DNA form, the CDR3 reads TGCAGCGCCGCCGACATAGAGCAGTTCTTC. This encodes CSAADIEQFF.

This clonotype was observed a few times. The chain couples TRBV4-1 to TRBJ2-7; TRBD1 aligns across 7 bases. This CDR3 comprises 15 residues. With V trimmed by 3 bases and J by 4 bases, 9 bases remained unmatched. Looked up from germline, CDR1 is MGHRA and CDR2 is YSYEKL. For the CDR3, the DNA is TGCGCCAGCAGCCATCATGGGACAGTTTCGTACGAGCAGTACTTC. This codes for CASSHHGTVSYEQYF.

DNA for the CDR3: TGCAGTGCGCCCGGCCCCAGAGCTAGCACAGATACGCAGTATTTT. It is translated as CSAPGPRASTDTQYF. This chain links TRBV20-1 with TRBJ2-3, with D hard to call. The germline V gene encodes CDR1 DFQATT and CDR2 SNEGSKA (reference sequence). The ends were cut back, 6 bases at V and 0 bases at J, with 16 bases in the middle. The CDR3 is made up of 15 amino acids.

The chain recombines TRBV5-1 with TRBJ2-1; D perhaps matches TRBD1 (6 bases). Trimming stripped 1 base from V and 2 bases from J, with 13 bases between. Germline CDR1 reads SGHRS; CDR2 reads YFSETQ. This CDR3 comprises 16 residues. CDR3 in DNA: TGCGCCAGCAGCTTGACAGGGACACTACCCTACAATGAGCAGTTCTTC. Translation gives CASSLTGTLPYNEQFF.